The sequence of this T cell receptor (beta chain) was determined in a study of regulatory T cells in long-lasting Graves disease. As for the study in general: Antithyroid drug exposure in newly diagnosed Graves' patients had lasted under 3 months.

Investigators prepared the TCR beta libraries by applying iRepertoire HTBI primers and Arm-PCR of CDR3 regions. TCRdb reanalysed the multiplex PCR reads using MiXCR and keeps one entry per CDR3 protein. The sample contains 200,000 to 250,000 distinct CDR3 sequences, just over 20% of which appear only once. Noted time point: newly diagnosed GD, antithyroid drugs for less than 3 months. TCR sequences were obtained from RNA taken from PBMCs. With EDTA tubes as the receptacles, 7.5 to 9 milliliters of peripheral blood were drawn. Germline loops: CDR1 SGHAT, CDR2 FQNNGV. CDR3 size: 16 residues. The study's findings and limits: Authors noted too few samples as a limitation. Lower TCR diversity characterized persistent Graves' patients relative to newly diagnosed patients.

To note about this clonotype: The antigen is not known. A much more abundant neighbour one base away suggests this may be a read error.

Sequenced here: peripheral blood mononuclear cells (PBMCs), sampled at new diagnosis, from a patient treated with antithyroid drugs. The TCR sequence derives from a female donor with Graves disease. The V and J genes are TRBV11-2 and TRBJ2-1, with TRBD2 matching over 10 bases. The J call is in doubt because the DNA end fits TRBJ2-7 better. DNA of the CDR3: TGTGCCAGCAGCCCGATCTGGACTAGCGGCGAAAGTGAGCAGTACTTC. Its protein is CASSPIWTSGESEQYF.